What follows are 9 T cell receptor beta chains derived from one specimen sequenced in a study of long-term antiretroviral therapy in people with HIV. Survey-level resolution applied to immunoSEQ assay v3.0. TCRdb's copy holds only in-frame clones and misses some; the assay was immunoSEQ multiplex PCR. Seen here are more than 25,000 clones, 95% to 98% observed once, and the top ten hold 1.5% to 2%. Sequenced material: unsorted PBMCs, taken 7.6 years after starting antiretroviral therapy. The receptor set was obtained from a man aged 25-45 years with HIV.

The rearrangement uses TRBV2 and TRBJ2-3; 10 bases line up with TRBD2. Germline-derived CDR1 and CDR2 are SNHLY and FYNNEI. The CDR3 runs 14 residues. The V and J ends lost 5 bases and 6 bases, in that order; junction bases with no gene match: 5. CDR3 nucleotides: TGTGCCAGCAGTACTAGCGGGGTTTGGGATACGCAGTATTTT. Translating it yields CASSTSGVWDTQYF.

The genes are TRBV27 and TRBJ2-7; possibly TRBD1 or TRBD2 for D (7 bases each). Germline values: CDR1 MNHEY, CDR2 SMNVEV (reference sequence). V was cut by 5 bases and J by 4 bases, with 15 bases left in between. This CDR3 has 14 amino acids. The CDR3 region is CASSIQGRGYEQYF. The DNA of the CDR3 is TGTGCCAGCAGTATACAGGGGAGGGGATACGAGCAGTACTTC.

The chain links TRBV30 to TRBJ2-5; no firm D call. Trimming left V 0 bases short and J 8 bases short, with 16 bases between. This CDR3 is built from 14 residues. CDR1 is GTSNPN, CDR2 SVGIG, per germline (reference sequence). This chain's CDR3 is CAWSVARSRATQYF. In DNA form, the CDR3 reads TGTGCCTGGAGTGTGGCCCGTTCTAGGGCTACCCAGTACTTC. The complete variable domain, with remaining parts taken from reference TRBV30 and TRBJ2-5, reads SQTIHQWPATLVQPVGSPLSLECTVEGTSNPNLYWYRQAAGRGLQLLFYSVGIGQISSEVPQNLSASRPQDRQFILSSKKLLLSDSGFYLCAWSVARSRATQYFGPGTRLLVL.

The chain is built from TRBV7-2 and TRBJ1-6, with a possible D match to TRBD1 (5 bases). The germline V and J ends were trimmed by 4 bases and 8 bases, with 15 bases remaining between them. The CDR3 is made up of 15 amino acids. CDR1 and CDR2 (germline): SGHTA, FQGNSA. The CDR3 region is CASSWDLAGYSPLHF. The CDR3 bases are TGTGCCAGCAGCTGGGACCTGGCTGGGTATTCACCCCTCCACTTT.

CDR3 sequence (DNA): TGTGCCAGTAGTATGCCCGTTGGCTATCAGCCCCAGCATTTT. It specifies CASSMPVGYQPQHF. The chain has TRBV19 and TRBJ1-5; D gene ambiguous. The CDR3 length is 14 residues. Between the trimmed V and J ends, which lost 3 bases and 5 bases, there was a span of 11 bases. In germline, CDR1 is LNHDA, CDR2 SQIVND (reference sequence). Using reference TRBV19 and TRBJ1-5 for the parts outside the CDR3, the full variable domain is DGGITQSPKYLFRKEGQNVTLSCEQNLNHDAMYWYRQDPGQGLRLIYYSQIVNDFQKGDIAEGYSVSREKKESFPLTVTSAQKNPTAFYLCASSMPVGYQPQHFGDGTRLSIL.

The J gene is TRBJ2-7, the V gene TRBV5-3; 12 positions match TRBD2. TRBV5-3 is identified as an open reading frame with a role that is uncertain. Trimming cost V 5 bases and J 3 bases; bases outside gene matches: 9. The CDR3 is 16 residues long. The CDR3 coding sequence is TGTGCCAGAAGGAAAGCGACTAGCGGGAGTCTCTACGAGCAGTACTTC. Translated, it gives CARRKATSGSLYEQYF.

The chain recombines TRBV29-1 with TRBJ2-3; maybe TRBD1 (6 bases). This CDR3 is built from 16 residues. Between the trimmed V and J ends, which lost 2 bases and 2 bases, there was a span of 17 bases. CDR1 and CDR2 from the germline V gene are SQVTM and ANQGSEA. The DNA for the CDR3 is TGCAGCGTTGAACGGACAGAACCCGTACACACAGATACGCAGTATTTT. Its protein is CSVERTEPVHTDTQYF.

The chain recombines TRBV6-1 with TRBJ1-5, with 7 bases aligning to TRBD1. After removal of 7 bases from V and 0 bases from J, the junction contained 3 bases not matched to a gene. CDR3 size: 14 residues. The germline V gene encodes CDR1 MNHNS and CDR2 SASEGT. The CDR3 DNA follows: TGTGCCAGCACCGGGACAGATAGCAATCAGCCCCAGCATTTT. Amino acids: CASTGTDSNQPQHF.

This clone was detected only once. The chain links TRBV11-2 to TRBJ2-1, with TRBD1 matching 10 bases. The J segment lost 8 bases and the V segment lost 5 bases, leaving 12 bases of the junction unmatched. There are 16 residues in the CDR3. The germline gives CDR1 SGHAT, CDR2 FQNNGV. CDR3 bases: TGTGCCAGCAGCGTACCCCCGGGACAGGGGCAGCATGAGCAGTTCTTC. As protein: CASSVPPGQGQHEQFF.